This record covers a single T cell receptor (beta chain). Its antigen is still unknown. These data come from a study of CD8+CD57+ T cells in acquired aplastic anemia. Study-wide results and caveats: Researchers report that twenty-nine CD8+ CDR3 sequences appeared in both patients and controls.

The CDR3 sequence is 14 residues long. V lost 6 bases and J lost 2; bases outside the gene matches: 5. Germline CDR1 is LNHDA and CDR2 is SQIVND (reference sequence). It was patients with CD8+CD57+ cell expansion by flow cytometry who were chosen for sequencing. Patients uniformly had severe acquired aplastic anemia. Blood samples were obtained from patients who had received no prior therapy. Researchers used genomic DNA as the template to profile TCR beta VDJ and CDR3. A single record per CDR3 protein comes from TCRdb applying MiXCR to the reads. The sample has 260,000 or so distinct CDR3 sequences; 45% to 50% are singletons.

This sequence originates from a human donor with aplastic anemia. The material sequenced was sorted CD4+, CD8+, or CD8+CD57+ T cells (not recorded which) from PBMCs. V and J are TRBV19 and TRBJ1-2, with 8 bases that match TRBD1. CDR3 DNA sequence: TGTGCCAGTAGATACGGACAGGGCAACTATGGCTACACCTTC. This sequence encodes CASRYGQGNYGYTF.